The entry that follows covers one T cell receptor beta chain sequence. Only in-frame clones appear in the TCRdb table, and some are missing; sequencing was by immunoSEQ multiplex PCR. The sample includes tens of thousands of clones, 81% of them seen just once. This entry is derived from a study of blood T cell repertoires in COVID-19. Turning to the study itself: The United States, Italy and Spain were the sources of the acute and convalescent COVID-19 samples. PBMCs, B-cell-depleted T cells, or T cells provided the cDNA or gDNA that made up the material.

V gave up 0 bases and J gave up 3 bases; unmatched junction bases: 8. The germline V gene encodes CDR1 LGHNA and CDR2 YNFKEQ. CDR3 length: 17 amino acids. The clonotype was recovered from an elderly woman with active or convalescent COVID-19. V is TRBV4-2 and J is TRBJ2-3, with 8 bases lining up with TRBD2. Sequencing was performed on peripheral blood. The CDR3 region is CASSQDRSGLGTDTQYF. CDR3 coding DNA: TGTGCCAGCAGCCAAGATAGATCGGGACTAGGAACAGATACGCAGTATTTT.